This T cell receptor (beta chain) was identified during a study of cytomegalovirus exposure and HLA in healthy donors. At the level of the study: Among the approximately 430 donors who were genotyped, around 77% fell in the genetic ancestry cluster that is associated with self-reported Caucasian donors.

The CDR3 totals 14 residues. Germline V gives CDR1 ENHRY, CDR2 SYGVKD. V lost 10 bases and J 5 bases, leaving 15 bases between the germline ends. This clone was counted a few times. Researchers ran the PCR with 60 Vbeta and 13 Jbeta primers. TCRdb's table, derived via immunoSEQ multiplex PCR, lists solely in-frame clones and lacks some. The data show about 82,000 clones, roughly 80% seen once. This sequence was found in a man aged 45 to 65 in good health and CMV-seronegative. The chain is built from TRBV10-3 and TRBJ1-6; the D is unclear. The specimen was PBMCs. In DNA, the CDR3 is TGTGCCACCCGCGAGTCGCGGGATAATTCACCCCTCCACTTT. Protein sequence: CATRESRDNSPLHF.